This TCR beta chain appears in the sequencing data of a study of graft-versus-host responses after intestinal transplantation. About the research overall: After anti-thymocyte globulin induction, recipients took tacrolimus and steroids for approximately three years. General observations from the study: Where graft-donor T cell macrochimerism was present, patients had high graft-versus-host to host-versus-graft clonal ratios in allografts. Levels of circulating GvH clones at their peak were associated with early post-transplant HvG declines. Recipient bone marrow held GvH clones, some seen earlier in ileum or blood.

The ends were cut back, 3 bases at V and 4 bases at J, with 10 bases in the middle. The V gene's germline CDR1 is KGHSH and CDR2 LQKENI. The CDR3 length is 14 residues. The repertoire was sequenced with immunoSEQ multiplex PCR; TCRdb's copy has only in-frame clones and lacks some. Of 85,000 to 90,000 clones in the sample, roughly four fifths were seen once. Comment on this clone: Its antigen is not identified.

Sample: unstimulated CD8+ T cells sorted from spleen or lymph node cells, taken before intestinal transplant. J is TRBJ2-1 and V is TRBV18; D is tentatively TRBD1 or TRBD2 (5 bases each). The sequence was collected from a human donor who received an intestinal transplant. The CDR3 nucleotides read TGTGCCAGCTCACCTTGGGACCTTTACAATGAGCAGTTCTTC. It yields the protein CASSPWDLYNEQFF. Full variable domain (outside the CDR3, taken from reference TRBV18 and TRBJ2-1): NAGVMQNPRHLVRRRGQEARLRCSPMKGHSHVYWYRQLPEEGLKFMVYLQKENIIDESGMPKERFSAEFPKEGPSILRIQQVVRGDSAAYFCASSPWDLYNEQFFGPGTRLTVL.